Following are 7 T cell receptor beta chains from one sample sequenced in a study of shared clonotypes between healthy human individuals. Produced via immunoSEQ multiplex PCR; TCRdb's table is partial and in-frame only. The profile covers around 500,000 clones, with roughly 85% appearing a single time and approximately 12% taken by the ten largest. The sample taken for sequencing was PBMCs. The receptors were sampled from a woman aged 40 to 49 in good health. Some clones in this sample may be carry-over from other donors' samples.

This clone was seen once. The chain carries TRBV10-3 and TRBJ2-7; TRBD2 matches 10 bases. Germline trimming cut 3 bases from V and 3 bases from J; bases unmatched to any gene: 5. CDR3 length equals 15 residues. Germline loops: CDR1 ENHRY, CDR2 SYGVKD. DNA of the CDR3: TGTGCCATCAGTGATGTCGGACTAGCGGTCTACGAGCAGTACTTC. The encoded protein is CAISDVGLAVYEQYF.

This clone was found a few times. V is TRBV27 and J is TRBJ2-7; possible D gene TRBD1, 5 bases. V gave up 0 bases and J gave up 7 bases, with 13 bases separating them. The germline V gene encodes CDR1 MNHEY and CDR2 SMNVEV (reference sequence). CDR3 length: 14 residues. The CDR3 coding sequence is TGTGCCAGCAGTTTATCAGGGGTGTATCGGGAGCAGTACTTC. This translates into CASSLSGVYREQYF.

The chain combines TRBV4-1 with TRBJ1-1; D gene uncertain. V was clipped by 0 bases and J by 0 bases, with 5 bases between them. There are 14 residues in the CDR3. Germline CDR1 MGHRA, CDR2 YSYEKL. CDR3 residues: CASSQEGLNTEAFF. In nucleotides, the CDR3 is TGCGCCAGCAGCCAAGAAGGACTGAACACTGAAGCTTTCTTT.

The chain employs TRBV9 and TRBJ1-2; TRBD1 matches at 7 bases. The germline gives CDR1 SGDLS, CDR2 YYNGEE. V trimming: 4 bases; J trimming: 4 bases; junction bases outside the gene matches: 4. The CDR3 sequence is 13 residues long. In nucleotides, the CDR3 is TGTGCCAGCAGCCTTAGACAGGGCTATGGCTACACCTTC. This sequence encodes CASSLRQGYGYTF.

This chain uses TRBV28 with TRBJ2-7; tentative D call: TRBD2 (5 bases). Germline CDR1 reads MDHEN; CDR2 reads SYDVKM. Trimming pared 6 bases from V and 1 base from J, leaving 13 bases between. The CDR3 contains 14 residues. The CDR3 loop reads CASRHKRGSYEQYF. CDR3 coding DNA: TGTGCCAGCAGACACAAACGGGGTTCCTACGAGCAGTACTTC.

The chain links TRBV11-2 to TRBJ1-3, with D perhaps matching TRBD1 (6 bases). V was shortened by 5 bases and J by 0 bases, with 14 bases between the two germline ends. Germline CDR1 reads SGHAT; CDR2 reads FQNNGV. The CDR3 is made up of 16 amino acids. In DNA, the CDR3 is TGTGCCAGCAGCGTACCCACAGGGTCCTCTGGAAACACCATATATTTT. Translation: CASSVPTGSSGNTIYF.

The CDR3 sequence is CASSPIIGQDYGYTF. In nucleotides, the CDR3 is TGTGCCAGCTCACCGATCATCGGACAAGACTATGGCTACACCTTC. V and J are TRBV18 and TRBJ1-2; a possible D gene is TRBD1 (5 bases). Trimming took 3 bases from V and 3 from J, leaving 14 bases between them. The CDR3 has 15 amino acids. Germline values: CDR1 KGHSH, CDR2 LQKENI.